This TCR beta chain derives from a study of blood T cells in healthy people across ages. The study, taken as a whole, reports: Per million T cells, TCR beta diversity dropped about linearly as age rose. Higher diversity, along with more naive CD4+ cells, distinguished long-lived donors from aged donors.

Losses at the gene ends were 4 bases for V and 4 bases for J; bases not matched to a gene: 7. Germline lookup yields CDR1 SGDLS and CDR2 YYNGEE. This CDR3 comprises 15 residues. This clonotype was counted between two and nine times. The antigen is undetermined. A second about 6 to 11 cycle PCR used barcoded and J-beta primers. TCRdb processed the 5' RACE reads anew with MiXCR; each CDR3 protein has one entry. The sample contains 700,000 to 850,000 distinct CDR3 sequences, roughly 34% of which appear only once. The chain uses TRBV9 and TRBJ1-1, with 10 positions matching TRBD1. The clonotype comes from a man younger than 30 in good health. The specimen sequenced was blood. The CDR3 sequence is CASSTRDRGTTEAFF. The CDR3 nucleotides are TGTGCCAGCAGCACCCGGGACAGGGGAACCACTGAAGCTTTCTTT. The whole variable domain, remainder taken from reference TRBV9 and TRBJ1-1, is DSGVTQTPKHLITATGQRVTLRCSPRSGDLSVYWYQQSLDQGLQFLIQYYNGEERAKGNILERFSAQQFPDLHSELNLSSLELGDSALYFCASSTRDRGTTEAFFGQGTRLTVV.